This is a list of T cell receptor beta chains from one sample in a study of cytomegalovirus exposure and HLA in healthy donors. TCRdb's table, derived via immunoSEQ multiplex PCR, lists solely in-frame clones and lacks some. The repertoire consists of about 180,000 clones, with over 70% occurring once and the leading ten covering approximately 5.1%. The sequenced sample consisted of PBMCs. The receptors stem from a man aged 35-49 years in good health and CMV-seronegative. The CDR3 runs from the conserved cysteine through the conserved F or W. Each record gives: J gene, V gene, CDR3 protein.

>TRBJ1-2|TRBV6-4
CASSTETGNYGYTF
>TRBJ2-1|TRBV30
CAWLLGHPYNEQFF
>TRBJ2-1|TRBV23-1
CASSQPRTSGGGTNEQFF
>TRBJ2-2|TRBV7-2
CASSLGLAGAHGELFF
>TRBJ1-1|TRBV2
CASTEEWTEAFF
>TRBJ1-4|TRBV30
CAWSPWTGRNEKLFF
>TRBJ2-3|TRBV14
CASSQDRTSGGMDTQYF
>TRBJ1-5|TRBV19
CASVRDTLNSNQPQHF
>TRBJ2-1|TRBV11-2
CASNLGTGGYNEQFF
>TRBJ1-4|TRBV2
CASQGQRATNEKLFF
>TRBJ2-1|TRBV5-1
CASRPAGGPQFF
>TRBJ1-5|TRBV5-1
CASSFSGLNQPQHF
>TRBJ1-3|TRBV6-5
CASSYSMAGTGNTIYF
>TRBJ1-2|TRBV6-1
CASITGGTPYGYTF
>TRBJ1-2|TRBV6-5
CASGGMGGGYTF
>TRBJ1-4|TRBV10-3
CAISEFVGHNEKLFF
>TRBJ2-1|TRBV6-6
CASSSGTSGNNEQFF
>TRBJ1-4|TRBV11-2
CASSPHYRTGGDEKLFF
>TRBJ2-3|TRBV19
CASSNRGKEDTQYF
>TRBJ2-7|TRBV29-1
CSVCGSPLRDSYEQYF
>TRBJ2-7|TRBV2
CASNTEREGEQYF
>TRBJ2-2|TRBV19
CASTPSGGQGSLGELFF
>TRBJ1-2|TRBV27
CASGPGGGGYGYTF
>TRBJ2-3|TRBV10-3
CAISDRTSGLGTDTQYF
>TRBJ2-7|TRBV6-5
CASSYQKVAGGDEQYF
>TRBJ1-4|TRBV7-2
CASSLMRDTNEKLFF
>TRBJ2-2|TRBV19
CASSNPNTGELFF
>TRBJ1-1|TRBV18
CASSPPSTGGHTEAFF
>TRBJ2-2|TRBV30
CAWRGLTATGELFF
>TRBJ2-2|TRBV29-1
CSARRGANTGELFF
>TRBJ2-1|TRBV7-9
CASSPRGLAGYNEQFF
>TRBJ2-6|TRBV5-1
CASSLDRAGANVLTF
>TRBJ2-7|TRBV19
CASSMSRQGIYEQYF
>TRBJ1-1|TRBV5-1
CASSWTDSLNTEAFF
>.|TRBV29-1
CSVEATGRPYEQYF
>TRBJ2-5|TRBV5-1
CASSLARDRQETQYF
>TRBJ2-1|TRBV10-3
CAISESPRIGFDEQFF
>TRBJ1-5|TRBV5-5
CASSLLGQGMGNQPQHF
>TRBJ1-2|TRBV5-1
CASSPDRGAGYTF
>TRBJ2-6|TRBV4-3
CASSPQGSGANVLTF
>TRBJ1-4|TRBV7-9
CASSQGTGVVEKLFF
>TRBJ2-1|TRBV7-9
CASSPRTNSYNEQFF
>TRBJ2-1|TRBV7-9
CASSLVTGAYNEQFF
>TRBJ2-7|TRBV10-3
CAIRGAGGLAGSYEQYF
>TRBJ2-3|TRBV6-5
CASRSLVSSTDTQYF
>TRBJ1-1|TRBV29-1
CSVEDRQGNTEAFF
>TRBJ2-1|TRBV10-3
CAISEGASGRSYNEQFF
>TRBJ1-3|TRBV11-2
CASSPRGASSGNTIYF